The 29 T cell receptor beta chains below were found in one sample sequenced in a study of beta chain features in type 1 diabetes (dated by TCRdb to 2016 to 2019). The protocol used for the library was the immunoSEQ multiplex PCR assay. The entire isolated RNA was reverse transcribed using the High Capacity cDNA Reverse Transcription Kit, and thus expressed TCRB transcripts were sequenced. The table was pulled from immuneACCESS by TCRdb, which kept in-frame rearrangements only. Such tables lose some clones; where checked, under half of the loss comes from unresolved V genes, and the rest has no known cause. For this sample there are roughly 610,000 clones; roughly a sixth appear just once. The top ten constitute around 0.1% of the sample. Sequencing was done on a sample of naive CD4+ T cells from blood. The cell subset or site label corresponds to: true naive CD4+ T cells. The receptor source for this set is a man younger than 35 in good health.

V and J are TRBV6-5 and TRBJ2-3, with D possibly being TRBD2 (6 bases). The CDR3 has 15 amino acids. V lost 2 bases to trimming and J lost 0 bases, with 9 bases between them. Germline V CDR1 and CDR2: MNHEY, SVGAGI. The CDR3 nucleotides read TGTGCCAGCAGTTACGGTGGGACTAGCACAGATACGCAGTATTTT. This translates into CASSYGGTSTDTQYF.

The chain carries TRBV28 and TRBJ2-1; TRBD2 aligns across 11 bases. Germline V gene data show CDR1 as MDHEN and CDR2 as SYDVKM. This CDR3 is 14 amino acids long. Unmatched junction bases numbered 6, after V lost 5 bases and J lost 9 bases. In DNA form, the CDR3 reads TGTGCCAGCAGTACTAGCGGGGGCCCACCTGAGCAGTTCTTC. It encodes CASSTSGGPPEQFF.

This sequence joins TRBV5-1 and TRBJ2-3; D is unresolved. The CDR3 has 14 residues. CDR1 and CDR2 from the germline V gene are SGHRS and YFSETQ. V was cut by 3 bases and J by 1 base, with 9 bases left in between. CDR3 residues: CASSSDGGTDTQYF. The CDR3 nucleotides are TGCGCCAGCAGCTCTGACGGCGGCACAGATACGCAGTATTTT.

This clone was detected a few times. V usage is TRBV5-1 and J usage is TRBJ2-7; D is unresolved. V was shortened by 0 bases and J by 0 bases, with 7 bases between the two germline ends. Germline CDR1 and CDR2: SGHRS and YFSETQ. The CDR3 extends over 14 amino acids. The CDR3 here is CASSLEWSSYEQYF. The CDR3 coding sequence is TGCGCCAGCAGCTTGGAATGGAGCTCCTACGAGCAGTACTTC.

This clone was recorded a few times. This chain uses TRBV7-2 with TRBJ1-1; 7 nucleotides align to TRBD1. In germline, CDR1 is SGHTA, CDR2 FQGNSA. The J segment lost 3 bases and the V segment lost 1 base, leaving 8 bases of the junction unmatched. This CDR3 has 16 residues. CDR3: CASSLVGTASHTEAFF. CDR3 nucleotides: TGTGCCAGCAGCTTAGTAGGGACAGCTTCTCACACTGAAGCTTTCTTT. Based on the CDR3 plus reference TRBV7-2 and TRBJ1-1, the full variable domain is GAGVSQSPSNKVTEKGKDVELRCDPISGHTALYWYRQSLGQGLEFLIYFQGNSAPDKSGLPSDRFSAERTGGSVSTLTIQRTQQEDSAVYLCASSLVGTASHTEAFFGQGTRLTVV.

Remarks on this clone: The sample holds other DNA sequences that translate to the same CDR3. The chain combines TRBV18 with TRBJ1-3, with 7 bases fitting TRBD1. Germline V CDR1 and CDR2: KGHSH, LQKENI. Trimming at V came to 2 bases and at J to 0 bases, leaving 1 base not matched to a gene. The length of the CDR3 is 15 residues. Here the CDR3 DNA reads TGTGCCAGCTCACCAAGGGACAGCTCTGGAAACACCATATATTTT. Translation gives CASSPRDSSGNTIYF.

V and J are TRBV11-2 and TRBJ2-7, with 14 bases lining up with TRBD2. This CDR3 spans 16 amino acids. CDR1 is SGHAT and CDR2 is FQNNGV in the germline V gene. Trimming cost V 3 bases and J 2 bases; bases outside gene matches: 3. Written as DNA, the CDR3 is TGTGCCAGCAGCTTCAGACTAGCGGGGGGGCCCTACGAGCAGTACTTC. Residues: CASSFRLAGGPYEQYF.

The chain joins TRBV7-2 to TRBJ2-3; TRBD2 matches at 8 bases. Germline values: CDR1 SGHTA, CDR2 FQGNSA. The V gene end was trimmed by 2 bases and the J gene end by 0 bases; junction bases not matched to a gene: 4. CDR3 length: 16 amino acids. The CDR3 nucleotides read TGTGCCAGCAGCTTAAATGGCGGGGGGAGCACAGATACGCAGTATTTT. Translating it yields CASSLNGGGSTDTQYF.

This clone was found a few times. V usage is TRBV5-1 and J usage is TRBJ2-1, with a weak D call TRBD1 (5 bases). V lost 2 bases to trimming and J lost 5 bases, with 11 bases between them. There are 14 residues in the CDR3. Germline V gene sequence: CDR1 SGHRS, CDR2 YFSETQ. The CDR3 protein is CASSFFTGNNEQFF. In DNA form, the CDR3 reads TGCGCCAGCAGCTTTTTTACAGGTAACAATGAGCAGTTCTTC.

The J gene is TRBJ1-2, the V gene TRBV28, with a possible D match to TRBD1 (5 bases). CDR3 length: 13 residues. Germline CDR1 reads MDHEN; CDR2 reads SYDVKM. The V and J ends lost 1 base and 4 bases respectively, with 7 bases between them. This CDR3 is CASSLLQAYGYTF. In nucleotides, the CDR3 is TGTGCCAGCAGTTTATTACAGGCCTATGGCTACACCTTC.

This clone was counted between two and nine times. This chain uses TRBV14 with TRBJ1-3; D is unresolved. The CDR3 is made up of 16 amino acids. Trimming stripped 4 bases from V and 2 bases from J, with 15 bases between. Per the germline V gene, CDR1 is SGHDN and CDR2 is FVKESK. Written as DNA, the CDR3 is TGTGCCAGCAGCCGCCTCTCCGATGACCCTGGAAACACCATATATTTT. It yields the protein CASSRLSDDPGNTIYF.

This rearrangement joins TRBV2 to TRBJ1-2; no clear D gene. This CDR3 is 12 amino acids long. Germline V gene lookup returns CDR1 SNHLY and CDR2 FYNNEI. Trimming took off 3 bases at V and 5 bases at J, with 7 bases between the two ends. This CDR3 reads CASSDGDYGYTF. CDR3 nucleotide sequence: TGTGCCAGCAGTGATGGAGATTATGGCTACACCTTC.

The table lists this clone with a few counts. This may be a read error: a much more frequent sequence differs by one nucleotide. This CDR3 is also generated by other DNA sequences in the sample. This chain links TRBV5-4 with TRBJ2-7, with no clear D. Between the trimmed V and J ends, which lost 2 bases and 3 bases, there was a span of 3 bases. The CDR3 runs to 11 residues. CDR1 and CDR2 from the germline V gene are SGHNT and YYREEE (reference sequence). The CDR3 region is CASSLNYEQYF. The CDR3 region has the DNA TGTGCCAGCAGCTTAAACTACGAGCAGTACTTC.

This chain links TRBV27 with TRBJ2-7; D is uncertain. The CDR3 length is 14 residues. V lost 6 bases and J 1 base, leaving 13 bases between the germline ends. Germline-derived CDR1 and CDR2 are MNHEY and SMNVEV (reference sequence). The DNA for the CDR3 is TGTGCCAGCAGGACCCCGTTCAGATCCTACGAGCAGTACTTC. Protein product: CASRTPFRSYEQYF.

The chain recombines TRBV29-1 with TRBJ1-6; the D gene is possibly TRBD1 (6 bases). Between the trimmed V and J ends, which lost 6 bases and 3 bases, there was a span of 12 bases. In germline, CDR1 is SQVTM, CDR2 ANQGSEA. The CDR3 is made up of 14 amino acids. CDR3 in amino acids: CSVRGGSYNSPLHF. CDR3 nucleotides: TGCAGCGTCCGAGGGGGGAGCTATAATTCACCCCTCCACTTT.

The DNA of the CDR3 is TGTGCCAGCTCACCATCAGGGGGGAACAATTCACCCCTCCACTTT. Amino acids: CASSPSGGNNSPLHF. The chain uses TRBV18 and TRBJ1-6, with 7 bases identical to TRBD1. This CDR3 region has 15 residues. Per the germline V gene, CDR1 is KGHSH and CDR2 is LQKENI. The trim removed 2 bases at V and 7 bases at J, leaving 5 bases unmatched.

The rearrangement uses TRBV6-5 and TRBJ2-2; D is unresolved. The CDR3 length is 13 residues. The germline V and J ends were trimmed by 2 bases and 7 bases, with 8 bases remaining between them. Germline V gene sequence: CDR1 MNHEY, CDR2 SVGAGI. CDR3 residues: CASSYKRGGELFF. The CDR3 DNA is TGTGCCAGCAGTTACAAACGTGGCGGGGAGCTGTTTTTT.

This clone was observed a handful of times. The chain employs TRBV27 and TRBJ2-5; unclear D gene. V gave up 7 bases and J gave up 4 bases, with 13 bases separating them. Germline CDR1 and CDR2: MNHEY and SMNVEV (reference sequence). The CDR3 has 13 residues. CDR3 DNA sequence: TGTGCCAGCACCCCATTGGGTAGAGAGACCCAGTACTTC. Protein product: CASTPLGRETQYF.

A few counts support this clone. The sample has other DNA sequences that encode this CDR3 too. The rearrangement links TRBV9 to TRBJ2-7; 8 nucleotides align to TRBD2. The CDR3 runs 15 residues. V lost 0 bases, J lost 3 bases, and 5 bases stayed unmatched. Germline CDR1 reads SGDLS; CDR2 reads YYNGEE. CDR3: CASSVATGGLYEQYF. The CDR3, as DNA: TGTGCCAGCAGCGTAGCGACGGGGGGGCTCTACGAGCAGTACTTC.

Regarding this clone: This same CDR3 is encoded by further DNA sequences in the sample. The chain recombines TRBV18 with TRBJ2-5; D is unresolved. Germline V gene sequence: CDR1 KGHSH, CDR2 LQKENI. This CDR3 comprises 13 residues. V was clipped by 3 bases and J by 1 base, with 6 bases between them. For the CDR3, the DNA is TGTGCCAGCTCACCGGCCCTCCAAGAGACCCAGTACTTC. Residues: CASSPALQETQYF.

The chain recombines TRBV25-1 with TRBJ1-3; D is undetermined. V was clipped by 5 bases and J by 0 bases, with 5 bases between them. This CDR3 has 13 amino acids. The germline V gene has CDR1 MGHDK and CDR2 SYGVNS. CDR3 protein: CASSKISGNTIYF. The CDR3, as DNA: TGTGCCAGCAGTAAAATCTCTGGAAACACCATATATTTT.

V gene TRBV2 combines with J gene TRBJ2-1; 9 nucleotides line up with TRBD2. V dropped 8 bases and J dropped 15; count of bases not matched to a gene: 8. CDR3 length: 11 residues. Germline V gives CDR1 SNHLY, CDR2 FYNNEI. CDR3 residues: CASGGGADRFF. CDR3 coding DNA: TGTGCCAGCGGCGGGGGGGCCGACAGGTTCTTC.

The chain is built from TRBV18 and TRBJ2-4; TRBD2 matches at 7 bases. CDR3 size: 13 residues. The germline V gene encodes CDR1 KGHSH and CDR2 LQKENI. V shed 0 bases and J 9 bases; nucleotides not matched to a gene: 2. The CDR3 sequence: CASSPPGGSIQYF. The CDR3 DNA follows: TGTGCCAGCTCACCACCGGGGGGGAGCATTCAGTACTTC.

This clone turned up a few times. The rearrangement joins TRBV29-1 to TRBJ2-5; tentative D call: TRBD1 (6 bases). V lost 0 bases and J 1 base, leaving 12 bases between the germline ends. From germline, CDR1 is SQVTM and CDR2 ANQGSEA. The CDR3 loop spans 15 amino acids. CDR3 DNA: TGCAGCGTTGAAGAAGGGACACCAGTCCAAGAGACCCAGTACTTC. Amino acids: CSVEEGTPVQETQYF.

This sequence joins TRBV7-2 and TRBJ2-7; 10 positions match TRBD2. Germline values: CDR1 SGHTA, CDR2 FQGNSA. CDR3 length: 15 residues. Trimming cost V 3 bases and J 2 bases; bases outside gene matches: 4. The CDR3 region is CASSFRLAGPYEQYF. Here the CDR3 DNA reads TGTGCCAGCAGCTTCCGACTAGCGGGCCCCTACGAGCAGTACTTC.

This clone occurred a few times. The CDR3 loop is CASIPDRRQETQYF. The CDR3 bases are TGTGCCAGCATCCCCGACAGACGACAAGAGACCCAGTACTTC. This chain connects TRBV2 to TRBJ2-5; TRBD1 is a possible D gene (5 bases). CDR3 length: 14 amino acids. Deletions cut 7 bases from V and 2 bases from J, with 14 bases between. Germline lookup yields CDR1 SNHLY and CDR2 FYNNEI. The full variable domain, completed using reference TRBV2 and TRBJ2-5, is EPEVTQTPSHQVTQMGQEVILRCVPISNHLYFYWYRQILGQKVEFLVSFYNNEISEKSEIFDDQFSVERPDGSNFTLKIRSTKLEDSAMYFCASIPDRRQETQYFGPGTRLLVL.

This clone was detected only a few times. The chain carries TRBV19 and TRBJ2-7; 7 positions match TRBD1. V trimming: 5 bases; J trimming: 5 bases; junction bases outside the gene matches: 9. Germline V gene lookup returns CDR1 LNHDA and CDR2 SQIVND (reference sequence). This CDR3 has 14 residues. CDR3 sequence: CASSPTGKVDEQYF. For the CDR3, the DNA is TGTGCCAGTAGTCCGACAGGGAAGGTGGACGAGCAGTACTTC.

The chain joins TRBV5-1 to TRBJ1-2; 7 nucleotides line up with TRBD1. The ends lost 4 bases at V and 8 bases at J; junction bases unmatched: 11. The germline V gene encodes CDR1 SGHRS and CDR2 YFSETQ. The CDR3 extends over 14 amino acids. The CDR3 sequence is CASSPQEGASGYTF. The CDR3 DNA reads as TGCGCCAGCAGCCCACAGGAGGGGGCTAGCGGCTACACCTTC.

The chain has TRBV5-1 and TRBJ2-3, with 15 bases fitting TRBD2. The CDR3 has 16 residues. CDR1 and CDR2 (germline): SGHRS, YFSETQ. Trimming cost V 4 bases and J 4 bases; bases outside gene matches: 4. CDR3 DNA: TGCGCCAGCAGCCCAGGACTAGCGGGGGGGCCAGATACGCAGTATTTT. Residues: CASSPGLAGGPDTQYF.